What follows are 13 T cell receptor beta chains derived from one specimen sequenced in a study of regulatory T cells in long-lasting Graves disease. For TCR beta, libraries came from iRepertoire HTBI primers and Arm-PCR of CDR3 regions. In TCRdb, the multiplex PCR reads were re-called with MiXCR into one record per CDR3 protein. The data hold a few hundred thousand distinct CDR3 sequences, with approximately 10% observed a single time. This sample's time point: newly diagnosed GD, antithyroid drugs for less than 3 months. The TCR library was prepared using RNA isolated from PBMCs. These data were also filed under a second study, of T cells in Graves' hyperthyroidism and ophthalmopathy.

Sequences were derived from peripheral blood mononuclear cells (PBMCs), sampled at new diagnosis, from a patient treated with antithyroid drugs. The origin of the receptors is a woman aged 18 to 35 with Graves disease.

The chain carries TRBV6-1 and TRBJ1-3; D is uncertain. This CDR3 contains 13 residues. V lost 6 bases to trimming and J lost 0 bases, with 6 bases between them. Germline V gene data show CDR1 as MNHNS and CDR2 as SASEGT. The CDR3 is CASRESSGNTIYF. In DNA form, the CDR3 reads TGTGCCAGCAGGGAGAGCTCTGGAAACACCATATATTTT.

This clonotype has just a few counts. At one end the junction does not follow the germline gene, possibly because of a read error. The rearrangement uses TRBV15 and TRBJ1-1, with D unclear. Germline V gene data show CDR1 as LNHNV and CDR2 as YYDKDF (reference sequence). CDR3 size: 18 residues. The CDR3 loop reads CATSRVSPPFWVEDEASF. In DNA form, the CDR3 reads TGTGCCACCAGCAGAGTTTCTCCCCCCTTTTGGGTCGAGGATGAAGCTTCCTTT.

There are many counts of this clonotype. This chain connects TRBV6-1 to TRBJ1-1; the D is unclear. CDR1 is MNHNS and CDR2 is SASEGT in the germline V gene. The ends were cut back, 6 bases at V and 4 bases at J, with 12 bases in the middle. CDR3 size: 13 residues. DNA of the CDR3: TGTGCCAGCAGCCGGACGTCGGGCACTGAAGCTTTCTTT. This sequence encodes CASSRTSGTEAFF.

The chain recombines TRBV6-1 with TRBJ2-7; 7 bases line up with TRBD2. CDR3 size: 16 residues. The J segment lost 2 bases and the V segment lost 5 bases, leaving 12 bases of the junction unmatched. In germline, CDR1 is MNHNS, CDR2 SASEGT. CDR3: CASSPPPAGLTYEQYF. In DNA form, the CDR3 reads TGTGCCAGCAGTCCCCCCCCAGCGGGGCTAACCTACGAGCAGTACTTC.

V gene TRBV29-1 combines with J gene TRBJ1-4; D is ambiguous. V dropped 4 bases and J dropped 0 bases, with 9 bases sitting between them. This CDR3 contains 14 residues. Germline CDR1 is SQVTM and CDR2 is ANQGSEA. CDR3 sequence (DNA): TGCAGCGTTGGCCAGCACGCAACTAATGAAAAACTGTTTTTT. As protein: CSVGQHATNEKLFF.

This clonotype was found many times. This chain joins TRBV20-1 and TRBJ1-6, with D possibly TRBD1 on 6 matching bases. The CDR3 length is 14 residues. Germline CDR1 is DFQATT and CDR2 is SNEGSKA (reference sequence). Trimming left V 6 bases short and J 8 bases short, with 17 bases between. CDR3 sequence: CSATTGPGDSPLHF. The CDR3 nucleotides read TGCAGTGCCACTACAGGGCCGGGGGATTCACCCCTCCACTTT.

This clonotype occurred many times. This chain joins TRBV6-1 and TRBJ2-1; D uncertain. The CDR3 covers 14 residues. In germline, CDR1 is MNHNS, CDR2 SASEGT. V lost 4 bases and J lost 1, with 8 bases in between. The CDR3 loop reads CASSGAGSYNEQFF. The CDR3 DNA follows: TGTGCCAGCAGTGGCGCAGGTTCCTACAATGAGCAGTTCTTC.

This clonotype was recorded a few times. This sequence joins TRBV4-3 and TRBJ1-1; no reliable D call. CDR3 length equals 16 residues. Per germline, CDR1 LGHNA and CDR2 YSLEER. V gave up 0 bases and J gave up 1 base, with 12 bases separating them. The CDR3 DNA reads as TGCGCCAGCAGCCAAGAGTGGTTGGCGGGGAACACTGAAGCTTTCTTT. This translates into CASSQEWLAGNTEAFF.

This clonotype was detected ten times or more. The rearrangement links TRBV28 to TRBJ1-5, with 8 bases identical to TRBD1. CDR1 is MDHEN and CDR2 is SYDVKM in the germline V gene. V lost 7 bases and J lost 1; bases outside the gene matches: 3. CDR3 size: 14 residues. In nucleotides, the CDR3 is TGTGCCAGCAAACAGGGGGGCAGCAATCAGCCCCAGCATTTT. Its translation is CASKQGGSNQPQHF.

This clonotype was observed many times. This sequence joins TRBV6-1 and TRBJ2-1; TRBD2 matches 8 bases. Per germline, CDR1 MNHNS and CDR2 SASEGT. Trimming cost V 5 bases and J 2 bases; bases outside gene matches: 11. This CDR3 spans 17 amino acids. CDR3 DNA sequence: TGTGCCAGCAGTACCGCCTTGGCGGGGGGACCCTACAATGAGCAGTTCTTC. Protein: CASSTALAGGPYNEQFF.

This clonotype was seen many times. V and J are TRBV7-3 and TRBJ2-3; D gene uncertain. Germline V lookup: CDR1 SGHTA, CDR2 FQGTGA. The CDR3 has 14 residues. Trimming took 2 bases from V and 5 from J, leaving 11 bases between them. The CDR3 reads CASSLGNSGDTQYF. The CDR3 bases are TGTGCCAGCAGCTTAGGCAACAGTGGAGATACGCAGTATTTT. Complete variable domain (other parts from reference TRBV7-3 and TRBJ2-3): GAGVSQTPSNKVTEKGKYVELRCDPISGHTALYWYRQSLGQGPEFLIYFQGTGAADDSGLPNDRFFAVRPEGSVSTLKIQRTERGDSAVYLCASSLGNSGDTQYFGPGTRLTVL.

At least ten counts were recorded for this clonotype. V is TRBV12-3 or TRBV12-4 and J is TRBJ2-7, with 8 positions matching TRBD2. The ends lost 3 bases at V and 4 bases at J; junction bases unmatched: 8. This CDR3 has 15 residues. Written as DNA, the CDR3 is TGTGCCAGCAGTTTTTCGGCTAGCGGGCTATACGAGCAGTACTTC. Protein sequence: CASSFSASGLYEQYF.

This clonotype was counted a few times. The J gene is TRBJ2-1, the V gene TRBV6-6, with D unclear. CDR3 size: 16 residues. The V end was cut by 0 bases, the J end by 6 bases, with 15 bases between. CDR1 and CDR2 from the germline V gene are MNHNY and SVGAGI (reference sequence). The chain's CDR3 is CASSYSTGPPSNEQFF. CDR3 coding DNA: TGTGCCAGCAGTTACTCGACTGGGCCACCCAGCAATGAGCAGTTCTTC.